The T cell receptor (beta chain) under discussion was sequenced for a study of shared clonotypes between healthy human individuals. Broader study findings: Naive CD4 clonotypes were shared across a handful of donors at about 5%.

It was across several immunoSEQ plates that each subset's genomic DNA was evenly split. Repertoires were generated with immunoSEQ multiplex PCR, while TCRdb's copy carries only in-frame clones and drops some. The table shows roughly 2.4 million clones, with around 95% occurring only once. Remarks on this clone: The antigen remains unidentified.

Sequenced: naive CD4+ T cells sorted from blood. Subset meaning: CD45RA+ positively selected. This receptor was obtained from a man aged 18 to 30 in good health.

In DNA form, the CDR3 reads TGTGCCTGGAGTGTACGCGGGCTAGCGGGCCCGGGGAGGATTCCCTACGAGCAGTACTTC. It translates to CAWSVRGLAGPGRIPYEQYF. The chain carries TRBV30 and TRBJ2-7, with 8 bases fitting TRBD2. Germline CDR1 is GTSNPN and CDR2 is SVGIG (reference sequence). Trimming took 0 bases from V and 2 from J; bases not matched to a gene: 21. This CDR3 comprises 20 residues.